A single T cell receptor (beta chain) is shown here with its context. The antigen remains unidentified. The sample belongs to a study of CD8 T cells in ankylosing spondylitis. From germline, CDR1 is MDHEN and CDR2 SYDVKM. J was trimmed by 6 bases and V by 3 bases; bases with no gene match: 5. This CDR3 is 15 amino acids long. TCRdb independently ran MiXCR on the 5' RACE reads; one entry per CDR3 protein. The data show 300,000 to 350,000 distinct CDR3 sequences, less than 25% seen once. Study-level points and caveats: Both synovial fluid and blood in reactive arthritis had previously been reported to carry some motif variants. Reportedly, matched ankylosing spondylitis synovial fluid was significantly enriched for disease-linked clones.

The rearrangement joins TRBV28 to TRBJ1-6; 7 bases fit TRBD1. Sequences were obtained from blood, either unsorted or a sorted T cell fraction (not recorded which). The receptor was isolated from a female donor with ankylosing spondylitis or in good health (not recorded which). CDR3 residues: CASSFEGQFNSPLHF. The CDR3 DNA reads TGTGCCAGCAGTTTCGAGGGACAGTTTAATTCACCCCTCCACTTT.